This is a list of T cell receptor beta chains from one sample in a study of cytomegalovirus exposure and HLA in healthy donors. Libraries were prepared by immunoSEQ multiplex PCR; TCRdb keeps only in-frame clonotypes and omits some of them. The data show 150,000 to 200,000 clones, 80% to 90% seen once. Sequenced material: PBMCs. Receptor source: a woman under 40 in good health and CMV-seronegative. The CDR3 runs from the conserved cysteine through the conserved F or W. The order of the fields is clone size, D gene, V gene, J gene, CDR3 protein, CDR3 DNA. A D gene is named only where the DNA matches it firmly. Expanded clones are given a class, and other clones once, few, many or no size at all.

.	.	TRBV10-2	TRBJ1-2	CASSEDRFRYGYTF	TGCGCCAGCAGTGAGGACAGGTTCCGCTATGGCTACACCTTC
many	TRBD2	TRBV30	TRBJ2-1	CAWSVLAGDYNEQFF	TGTGCCTGGAGTGTACTAGCGGGGGATTACAATGAGCAGTTCTTC
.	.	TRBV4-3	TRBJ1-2	CASSQDLDTNYGYTF	TGCGCCAGCAGCCAAGATCTGGACACTAACTATGGCTACACCTTC
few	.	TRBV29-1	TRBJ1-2	CSVGPAQALYGYTF	TGCAGCGTTGGCCCCGCTCAGGCCCTCTATGGCTACACCTTC
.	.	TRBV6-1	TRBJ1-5	CASSVGGAWNQPQHF	TGTGCCAGCAGCGTTGGGGGGGCCTGGAATCAGCCCCAGCATTTT
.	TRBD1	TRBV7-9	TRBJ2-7	CASKGAAGGVLEQYF	TGTGCCAGCAAAGGGGCTGCAGGGGGCGTCTTGGAGCAGTACTTC
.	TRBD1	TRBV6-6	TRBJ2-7	CASSTGQVTYEQYF	TGTGCCAGCAGTACGGGACAGGTGACCTACGAGCAGTACTTC
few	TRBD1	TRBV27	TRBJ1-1	CASSQIDRAVTEAFF	TGTGCCAGCAGCCAGATTGACAGGGCAGTCACTGAAGCTTTCTTT
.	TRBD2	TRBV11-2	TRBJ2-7	CASSLVGGGAFYEQYF	TGTGCCAGCAGCTTAGTGGGCGGGGGGGCCTTCTACGAGCAGTACTTC
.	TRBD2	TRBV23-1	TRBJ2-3	CASSQSRSSGDTDTQYF	TGCGCCAGCAGTCAATCACGATCGAGCGGGGACACAGATACGCAGTATTTT
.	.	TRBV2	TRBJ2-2	CASTIPPNRAGPITGELFF	TGTGCCAGCACTATTCCCCCCAATCGGGCGGGTCCAATCACCGGGGAGCTGTTTTTT
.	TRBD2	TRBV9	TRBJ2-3	CASSVESGGATDTQYF	TGTGCCAGCAGCGTAGAGTCCGGGGGGGCAACAGATACGCAGTATTTT
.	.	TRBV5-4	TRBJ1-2	CASSSQYGYTF	TGTGCCAGCAGCTCCCAATATGGCTACACCTTC
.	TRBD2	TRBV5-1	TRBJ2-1	CASSFGLAGFEQFF	TGCGCCAGCAGCTTTGGACTAGCGGGGTTCGAGCAGTTCTTC
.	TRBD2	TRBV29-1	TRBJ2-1	CSVVMIAGVSEQFF	TGCAGCGTTGTTATGATAGCGGGGGTAAGTGAGCAGTTCTTC
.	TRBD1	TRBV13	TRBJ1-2	CASRLRDRVDGYTF	TGTGCCAGCAGGCTACGGGACAGGGTGGATGGCTACACCTTC
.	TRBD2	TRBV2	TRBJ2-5	CASSEWRGDQETQYF	TGTGCCAGCAGTGAATGGCGGGGGGACCAAGAGACCCAGTACTTC
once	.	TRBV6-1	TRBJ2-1	CASREGNEQFF	TGTGCCAGCAGAGAGGGCAATGAGCAGTTCTTC
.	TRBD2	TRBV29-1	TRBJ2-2	CSVYLAGSELFF	TGCAGCGTGTACCTAGCGGGGTCGGAGCTGTTTTTT
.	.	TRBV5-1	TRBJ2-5	CASSLGGNQETQYF	TGCGCCAGCAGCTTGGGCGGAAACCAAGAGACCCAGTACTTC
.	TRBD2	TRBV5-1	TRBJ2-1	CASLEAGGHNEQFF	TGCGCCAGCCTCGAGGCGGGGGGGCACAATGAGCAGTTCTTC
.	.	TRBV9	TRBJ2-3	CASSDKGGIADTQYF	TGTGCCAGCAGCGACAAGGGGGGGATCGCAGATACGCAGTATTTT
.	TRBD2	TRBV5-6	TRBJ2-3	CASSLASSGGHTDTQYF	TGTGCCAGCAGCTTGGCCTCTAGCGGGGGGCACACAGATACGCAGTATTTT
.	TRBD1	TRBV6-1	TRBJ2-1	CASSGYRGTGTNEQFF	TGTGCCAGCAGTGGGTACAGGGGAACAGGTACAAATGAGCAGTTCTTC
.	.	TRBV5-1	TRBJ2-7	CASSLGGATYEQYF	TGCGCCAGCAGTCTTGGGGGGGCCACCTACGAGCAGTACTTC
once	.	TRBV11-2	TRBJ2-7	CASSLWGDEQYF	TGTGCCAGCAGCTTATGGGGGGACGAGCAGTACTTC
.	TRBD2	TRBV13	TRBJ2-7	CASSTTSGGAFYEQYF	TGTGCCAGCAGTACTACTAGCGGGGGGGCCTTTTACGAGCAGTACTTC
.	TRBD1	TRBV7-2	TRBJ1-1	CASSYNRGRMGDTEAFF	TGTGCCAGCAGCTATAACAGGGGGCGGATGGGGGACACTGAAGCTTTCTTT
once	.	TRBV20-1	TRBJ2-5	CSAAEETQYF	TGCAGTGCTGCAGAAGAGACCCAGTACTTC
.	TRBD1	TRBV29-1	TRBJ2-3	CSVEEMDRSTDTQYF	TGCAGCGTTGAAGAAATGGACAGGAGCACAGATACGCAGTATTTT
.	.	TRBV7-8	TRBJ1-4	CASSPAGPTNEKLFF	TGTGCCAGCAGCCCCGCTGGGCCCACTAATGAAAAACTGTTTTTT
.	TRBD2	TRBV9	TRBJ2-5	CASSVGGAGETQYF	TGTGCCAGCAGCGTCGGGGGGGCCGGAGAGACCCAGTACTTC
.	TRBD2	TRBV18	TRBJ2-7	CASSPSGTSSYEQYF	TGTGCCAGCTCACCATCAGGGACTAGCTCCTACGAGCAGTACTTC
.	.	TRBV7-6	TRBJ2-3	CASSPRGARGTDTQYF	TGTGCCAGCAGCCCTCGGGGTGCACGCGGCACAGATACGCAGTATTTT
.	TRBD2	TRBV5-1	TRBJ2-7	CASRGLAGISYEQYF	TGCGCCAGCAGGGGGCTAGCGGGGATCTCCTACGAGCAGTACTTC
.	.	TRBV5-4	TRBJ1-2	CASSFTGVEYGYIF	TGTGCCAGCAGCTTCACGGGGGTAGAGTATGGCTACATCTTC
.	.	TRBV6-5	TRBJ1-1	CASSYSGGMDTEAFF	TGTGCCAGCAGTTACTCTGGGGGGATGGACACTGAAGCTTTCTTT
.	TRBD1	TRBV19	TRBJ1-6	CASSLQGIYNSPLHF	TGTGCCAGTAGCCTACAGGGGATTTATAATTCACCCCTCCACTTT
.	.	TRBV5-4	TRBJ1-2	CASSIGAGYTF	TGTGCCAGCAGCATAGGGGCCGGCTACACCTTC
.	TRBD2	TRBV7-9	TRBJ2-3	CASSLRLARRTDTQYF	TGTGCCAGCAGCTTACGACTAGCGAGACGCACAGATACGCAGTATTTT
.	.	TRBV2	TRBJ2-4	CASSESGTLAKNIQYF	TGTGCCAGCAGTGAATCCGGGACTTTAGCCAAAAACATTCAGTACTTC
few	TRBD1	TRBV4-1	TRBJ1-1	CASSQVQGADTEAFF	TGCGCCAGCAGCCAAGTGCAGGGGGCGGACACTGAAGCTTTCTTT
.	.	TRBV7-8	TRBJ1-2	CASSLARGLGQSHGYTF	TGTGCCAGCAGCTTAGCGCGCGGTCTGGGACAAAGCCATGGCTACACCTTC
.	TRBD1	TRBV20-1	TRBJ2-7	CSARGQGEQYF	TGCAGTGCTAGAGGACAGGGAGAGCAGTACTTC
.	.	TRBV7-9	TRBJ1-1	CASTQGGVDTEAFF	TGTGCCAGCACCCAGGGCGGGGTGGACACTGAAGCTTTCTTT
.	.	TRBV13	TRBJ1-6	CASFELGSGAPLHF	TGTGCCAGCTTCGAACTGGGGTCGGGGGCACCCCTCCACTTT
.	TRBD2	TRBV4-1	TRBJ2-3	CASSLLAGGSTDTQYF	TGCGCCAGCAGCCTGTTGGCGGGGGGAAGCACAGATACGCAGTATTTT
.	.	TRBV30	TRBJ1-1	CAWRPTIGMNTEAFF	TGTGCCTGGAGACCGACTATCGGGATGAACACTGAAGCTTTCTTT
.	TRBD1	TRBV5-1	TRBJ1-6	CASSLLTGDRVNSPLHF	TGCGCCAGCAGCTTGTTAACGGGGGACAGGGTCAATTCACCCCTCCACTTT
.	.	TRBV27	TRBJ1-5	CASSPSPSRPQHF	TGTGCCAGCAGCCCCTCCCCCTCGCGGCCCCAGCATTTT
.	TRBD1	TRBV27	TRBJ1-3	CASEDRDREPNTIYF	TGTGCCAGCGAAGACCGGGACAGGGAGCCGAACACCATATATTTT
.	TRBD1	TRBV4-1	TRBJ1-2	CASSPSDRVSYGYTF	TGCGCCAGCAGCCCCTCGGACAGGGTCAGCTATGGCTACACCTTC
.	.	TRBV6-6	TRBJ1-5	CASSSGPGWRPQHF	TGTGCCAGCAGTTCCGGGCCAGGGTGGCGGCCCCAGCATTTT